These T cell receptor beta chains were read from a single sample in a study of follicular helper T cells after annual influenza vaccination. Here immunoSEQ multiplex PCR was the method, and the copy in TCRdb shows in-frame clones only, minus some. The sample records some 4,000 clones, roughly four fifths being singletons. Sequencing was performed on CXCR5+ CD38- circulating T follicular helper cells from blood, taken 7 days after influenza vaccination. These receptors were obtained from an adult who received the influenza vaccine. Each CDR3 is given without its conserved first and last residue. Fields, in order: J gene, V gene, CDR3 length, CDR3 protein.

TRBJ2-6 | TRBV5-4 | 14 | ASSLLSQSGANVLT
TRBJ2-4 | TRBV28 | 13 | ASSFPSGAKNIQY
TRBJ2-3 | TRBV18 | 11 | ASSLTQTDTQY
TRBJ2-7 | TRBV28 | 10 | ASSTTGYEQY
TRBJ1-2 | TRBV30 | 13 | AWRGQGDDNYGYT
TRBJ1-4 | TRBV15 | 14 | ATSRGGQAVWEKLF
TRBJ1-2 | TRBV29-1 | 11 | SVEDFRGHGYT
TRBJ1-6 | TRBV7-2 | 10 | ASSSVGSPLH
TRBJ2-1 | TRBV9 | 15 | ASSATLAGGHSNEQF
TRBJ2-5 | TRBV7-2 | 14 | ASSSSGTGSGKTQY
TRBJ2-5 | TRBV7-2 | 12 | ASSQTGGRETQY
TRBJ2-1 | TRBV27 | 12 | ASSFWGRDNEQF
TRBJ1-2 | TRBV19 | 9 | ASSRENGYT
TRBJ2-3 | TRBV18 | 12 | ASSREGSTDTQY
TRBJ2-7 | TRBV7-9 | 10 | ASSKTSGSSD
TRBJ2-5 | TRBV19 | 13 | ASRIGRGRMETQY
TRBJ2-2 | TRBV10-3 | 13 | AISESAGATGELF
TRBJ1-1 | TRBV2 | 11 | ASSWNPNTEAF
TRBJ2-1 | TRBV5-6 | 14 | ASSLEQGNSYNEQF
TRBJ2-3 | TRBV14 | 11 | ASSITGADTQY
TRBJ2-3 | TRBV5-1 | 16 | ASSLGTRAGFSTDTQY
TRBJ1-2 | TRBV18 | 12 | ASSPSRDSYGYT
TRBJ2-2 | TRBV2 | 12 | ASTGTIVTGELF
TRBJ1-3 | TRBV6-5 | 12 | ASSYSYSGNTIY
TRBJ1-1 | TRBV6-1 | 12 | ASSADSGRTEAF
TRBJ2-1 | TRBV11-2 | 14 | ASSAGAGLGDNEQF
TRBJ1-4 | TRBV6-1 | 13 | ASSEGSAANEKLF
TRBJ1-1 | TRBV7-8 | 11 | ASSLGWDRQAF
TRBJ1-2 | TRBV5-1 | 12 | ASRGGTGEDGYT
TRBJ1-1 | TRBV5-8 | 11 | ASSLTANTEAF
TRBJ1-2 | TRBV6-1 | 10 | ASSERLDGYT
TRBJ1-5 | TRBV5-6 | 13 | ASSLGSIHNQPQH
TRBJ2-3 | TRBV6-1 | 12 | ASSERTARSTQY
TRBJ2-6 | TRBV6-5 | 11 | ASRIPGANVLT
TRBJ1-3 | TRBV6-1 | 11 | ASTSMTGNTIY
TRBJ2-5 | TRBV25-1 | 13 | ASSEQGSAQETQY
TRBJ1-4 | TRBV18 | 14 | ASSPGYTGPNEKLF
TRBJ2-7 | TRBV4-2 | 13 | ASSRSAGASYEQY
TRBJ2-7 | TRBV2 | 12 | ASSEVTARSEQY
TRBJ1-3 | TRBV29-1 | 13 | SVEDFGGFGNTIY
TRBJ2-3 | TRBV9 | 11 | ASSVRTGDTQY
TRBJ2-7 | TRBV6-5 | 13 | ASSFLKQGASEQY
TRBJ1-2 | TRBV5-5 | 13 | ASSTHGAFSYGYT
TRBJ2-5 | TRBV5-1 | 13 | ASSLESGARETQY
TRBJ2-3 | TRBV5-4 | 11 | ASRYSLADTQY
TRBJ2-1 | TRBV11-2 | 12 | ASQSQSSYNEQF
TRBJ1-1 | TRBV7-2 | 14 | ASSLASSGPNTEAF
TRBJ1-5 | TRBV28 | 12 | ASSLVDSHQPQH